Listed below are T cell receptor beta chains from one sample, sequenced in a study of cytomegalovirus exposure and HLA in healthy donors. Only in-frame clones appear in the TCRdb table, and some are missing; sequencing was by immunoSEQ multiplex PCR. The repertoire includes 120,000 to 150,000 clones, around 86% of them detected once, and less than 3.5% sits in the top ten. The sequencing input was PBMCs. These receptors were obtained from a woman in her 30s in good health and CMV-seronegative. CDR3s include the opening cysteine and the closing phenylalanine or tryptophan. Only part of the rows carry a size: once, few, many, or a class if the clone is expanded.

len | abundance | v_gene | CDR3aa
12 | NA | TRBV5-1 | CASSPEGAGYTF
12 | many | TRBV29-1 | CSVRAEGTEAFF
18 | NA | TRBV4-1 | CASSRGTLGLAVYNEQFF
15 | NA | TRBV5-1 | CASSQGQGWNTEAFF
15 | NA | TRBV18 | CASSPDSRGNQPQHF
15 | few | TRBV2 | CASSEQGLGNTEAFF
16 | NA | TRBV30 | CAWSTLGDRGERTQYF
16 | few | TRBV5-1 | CASSLAQGGFSYEQYF
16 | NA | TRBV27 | CASSTRDRGLGYGYTF
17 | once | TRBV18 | CASSPFGVRGRGNEQFF
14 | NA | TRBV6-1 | CASSVPGLGETQYF
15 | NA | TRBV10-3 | CAISSLGEGTDTQYF
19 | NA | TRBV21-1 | CASSKIPRDTSSGANVLTF
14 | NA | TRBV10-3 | CAISQGSSTDTQYF
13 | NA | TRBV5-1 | CATGQGPSYEQYF
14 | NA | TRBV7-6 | CASSDTGIGSEAFF